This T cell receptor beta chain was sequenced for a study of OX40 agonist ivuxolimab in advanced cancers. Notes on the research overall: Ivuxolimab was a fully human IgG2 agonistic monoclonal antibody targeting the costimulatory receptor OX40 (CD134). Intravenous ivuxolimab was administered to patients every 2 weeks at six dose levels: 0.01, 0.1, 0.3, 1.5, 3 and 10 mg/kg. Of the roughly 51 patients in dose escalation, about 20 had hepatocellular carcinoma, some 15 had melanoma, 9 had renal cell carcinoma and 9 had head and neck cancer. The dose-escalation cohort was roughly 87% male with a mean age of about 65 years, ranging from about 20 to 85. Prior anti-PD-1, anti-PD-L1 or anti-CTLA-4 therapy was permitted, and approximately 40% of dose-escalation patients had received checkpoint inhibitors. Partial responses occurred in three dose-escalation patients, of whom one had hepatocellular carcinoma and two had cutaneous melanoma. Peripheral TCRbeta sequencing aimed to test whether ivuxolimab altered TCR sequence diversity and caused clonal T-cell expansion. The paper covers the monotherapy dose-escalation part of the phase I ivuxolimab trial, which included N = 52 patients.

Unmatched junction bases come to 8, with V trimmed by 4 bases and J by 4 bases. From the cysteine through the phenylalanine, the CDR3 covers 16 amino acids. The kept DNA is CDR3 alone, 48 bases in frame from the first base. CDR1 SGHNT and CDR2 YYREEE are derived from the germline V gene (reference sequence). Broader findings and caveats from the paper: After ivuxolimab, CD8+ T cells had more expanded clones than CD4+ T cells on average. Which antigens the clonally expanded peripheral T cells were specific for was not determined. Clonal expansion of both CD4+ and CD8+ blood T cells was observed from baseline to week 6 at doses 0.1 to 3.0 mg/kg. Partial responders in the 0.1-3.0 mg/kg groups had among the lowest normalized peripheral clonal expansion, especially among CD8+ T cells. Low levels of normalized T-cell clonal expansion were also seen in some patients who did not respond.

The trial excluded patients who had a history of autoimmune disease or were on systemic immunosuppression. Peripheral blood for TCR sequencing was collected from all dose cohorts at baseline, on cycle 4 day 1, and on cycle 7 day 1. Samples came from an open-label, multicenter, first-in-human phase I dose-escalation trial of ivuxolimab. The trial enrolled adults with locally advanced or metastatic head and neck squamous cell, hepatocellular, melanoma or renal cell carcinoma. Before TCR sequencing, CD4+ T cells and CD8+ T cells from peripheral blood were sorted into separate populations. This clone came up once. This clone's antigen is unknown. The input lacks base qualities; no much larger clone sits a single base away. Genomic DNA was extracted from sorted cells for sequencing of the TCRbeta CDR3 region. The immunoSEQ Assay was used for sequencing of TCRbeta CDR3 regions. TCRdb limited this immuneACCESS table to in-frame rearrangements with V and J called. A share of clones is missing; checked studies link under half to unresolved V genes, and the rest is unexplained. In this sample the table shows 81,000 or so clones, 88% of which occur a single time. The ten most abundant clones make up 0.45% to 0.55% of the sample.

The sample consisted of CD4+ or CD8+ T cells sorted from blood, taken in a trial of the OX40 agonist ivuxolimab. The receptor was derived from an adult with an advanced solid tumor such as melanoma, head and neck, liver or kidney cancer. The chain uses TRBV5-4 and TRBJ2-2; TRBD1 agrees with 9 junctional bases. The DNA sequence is TGTGCCAGCAGCAAACCGGGACAGGGAAGCACCGGGGAGCTGTTTTTT. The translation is CASSKPGQGSTGELFF.